This entry lists 3 T cell receptor beta chains sequenced from one sample in a study of cytotoxic CD8 clonotypes in ibrutinib-treated CLL. Using immunoSEQ multiplex PCR, the repertoire was profiled, and TCRdb retains in-frame clones only, with some absent. The sample contains over 110,000 clones, approximately 90% of which appear only once. The input for sequencing was PBMCs, taken after 12 months of ibrutinib treatment. These TCRs come from a human donor with chronic lymphocytic leukemia.

V and J are TRBV7-9 and TRBJ2-4, with TRBD2 identical over 11 bases. Trimming cost V 1 base and J 8 bases; bases outside gene matches: 7. This CDR3 region has 16 residues. CDR1 is SEHNR and CDR2 is FQNEAQ in the germline V gene (reference sequence). The CDR3 is CASSLGTSGSRYIQYF. The CDR3 region has the DNA TGTGCCAGCAGCTTAGGTACTAGCGGGAGCCGGTACATTCAGTACTTC.

The rearrangement joins TRBV7-3 to TRBJ2-7, with TRBD1 identical over 7 bases. V was pared by 6 bases and J by 2 bases, with 10 bases of the junction left unmatched. The CDR3 is made up of 15 amino acids. The germline V gene has CDR1 SGHTA and CDR2 FQGTGA. CDR3 DNA: TGTGCCAGCAGTTATACGACAGGGCCTGCCTACGAGCAGTACTTC. It specifies CASSYTTGPAYEQYF.

This clone was detected only once. The J gene is TRBJ2-7, the V gene TRBV28, with D possibly TRBD1 on 5 matching bases. CDR1 is MDHEN, CDR2 SYDVKM, per germline. Trimming took 6 bases from V and 2 from J, leaving 14 bases between them. CDR3 length: 14 amino acids. The CDR3 protein is CASSPGTGPYEQYF. The CDR3 region has the DNA TGTGCCAGCAGCCCTGGAACAGGCCCCTACGAGCAGTACTTC.